The clone carrying this TCR beta chain was detected only a few times. Its antigen is unknown. V shed 1 base and J shed 5 bases, with 7 bases lying between them. The CDR3 is made up of 12 amino acids. Germline CDR1 SGHRS, CDR2 YFSETQ. The sample belongs to a study of identical twins. Study-level results: Out-of-frame alpha sequences shared by twins were enriched for low generation probability. It was cross-sectional statistical analysis, not following the same donors, that the conclusions relied on.

TCRdb reanalysed the 5' RACE reads using MiXCR and keeps one entry per CDR3 protein. Among a few hundred thousand distinct CDR3 sequences listed, approximately 10% were seen once. Donors uniformly comprised healthy Caucasians. The sample was also linked to a second study, of yellow fever vaccine responses in identical twins. From that second work: Twins' vaccine T cell response reportedly gave the appearance of partial convergence and partial personalization.

This rearrangement joins TRBV5-1 to TRBJ2-7; possible D gene TRBD2, 6 bases. Sequencing was done on a sample of PBMCs. The source of this sequence is a woman under 30 in good health. The CDR3 loop is CASSLREDEQYF. In DNA, the CDR3 is TGCGCCAGCAGCTTGAGGGAGGACGAGCAGTACTTC.